This T cell receptor (beta chain) was observed in a study of a mutant IDH1 vaccine in newly diagnosed glioma. Overall study: Scheduled for weeks 1, 3, 5, 7, 11, 15, 19 and 23, eight vaccinations were given to patients.

CDR1 and CDR2 (germline): MNHNS, SASEGT. The CDR3 length is 15 residues. Between the trimmed V and J ends, which lost 6 bases and 5 bases, there was a span of 19 bases. On this clone itself: Its antigen is not known.

The data were produced by immunoSEQ multiplex PCR, yet TCRdb's version contains in-frame clones alone and is incomplete. This table has roughly 50,000 clones, 82% appearing once. The time point here: week 5, during vaccination. Each vaccine dose was 300 ug of mutant IDH1 20-mer peptide, with topical imiquimod. The TCR sequence derives from a woman younger than 30 with glioma. Some clones in this sample may be carry-over from other donors' samples. This sequence joins TRBV6-1 and TRBJ1-1; possible D gene TRBD1, 5 bases. Sequencing used PBMCs, obtained from a glioma patient whose treatment included an IDH1 peptide vaccine. The CDR3 spells CASSGLFGGGTEAFF. The CDR3 DNA sequence: TGTGCCAGCAGCGGATTATTTGGGGGAGGAACTGAAGCTTTCTTT.